These T cell receptor beta chains were read from a single sample in a study of blood T cells in healthy people across ages. TCRdb processed the 5' RACE reads anew with MiXCR; each CDR3 protein has one entry. The sample has more than 1.4 million distinct CDR3 sequences, 35% to 45% seen once. Material: blood. The receptors stem from a woman aged 18-35 years in good health. The CDR3 runs from the conserved cysteine through the conserved F or W. Each record gives: J gene, V gene, D gene, clone size, CDR3 protein. D genes are given only for firm matches. Rows may omit the clone size; those that give it use once, few, many or a size class.

j_gene: TRBJ2-7
v_gene: TRBV6-5
d_gene: -
abundance: -
CDR3aa: CASSYQGSYEQYF

j_gene: TRBJ1-1
v_gene: TRBV7-9
d_gene: -
abundance: few
CDR3aa: CASSFQPRDTEAFF

j_gene: TRBJ1-4
v_gene: TRBV4-2
d_gene: -
abundance: -
CDR3aa: CASSSIPGWREKLFF

j_gene: TRBJ1-3
v_gene: TRBV3-1
d_gene: TRBD1
abundance: -
CDR3aa: CASSHSGGIGNTIYF

j_gene: TRBJ2-3
v_gene: TRBV7-9
d_gene: -
abundance: -
CDR3aa: CASSFGVRGASSTDTQYF

j_gene: TRBJ2-4
v_gene: TRBV18
d_gene: -
abundance: -
CDR3aa: CASRDGGNLIAKNIQYF

j_gene: TRBJ1-4
v_gene: TRBV12-3/TRBV12-4
d_gene: -
abundance: few
CDR3aa: CASSFGRGRVEKLFF

j_gene: TRBJ2-3
v_gene: TRBV11-2
d_gene: -
abundance: -
CDR3aa: CASKGGDNTDTQYF

j_gene: TRBJ2-1
v_gene: TRBV4-2
d_gene: TRBD2
abundance: many
CDR3aa: CASSRQGLAGDEQFF

j_gene: TRBJ2-5
v_gene: TRBV7-2
d_gene: -
abundance: -
CDR3aa: CASSLAGVYGQYF

j_gene: TRBJ1-2
v_gene: TRBV7-9
d_gene: TRBD1
abundance: few
CDR3aa: CASSSWDRGPNYGYTF

j_gene: TRBJ2-1
v_gene: TRBV5-1
d_gene: TRBD1
abundance: -
CDR3aa: CASSPPSGGGGGEQFF

j_gene: TRBJ1-2
v_gene: TRBV12-3/TRBV12-4
d_gene: -
abundance: many
CDR3aa: CASSLSQASNYGYTF

j_gene: TRBJ1-6
v_gene: TRBV2
d_gene: -
abundance: once
CDR3aa: CAGFESHNSPLHF

j_gene: TRBJ2-6
v_gene: TRBV5-1
d_gene: -
abundance: -
CDR3aa: CASSWRNSGANVLTF

j_gene: -
v_gene: TRBV6-6
d_gene: TRBD2
abundance: -
CDR3aa: CASTSSGRVFEQYF

j_gene: TRBJ2-3
v_gene: TRBV7-2
d_gene: TRBD2
abundance: -
CDR3aa: CASSLVVGREGRIGTQYF

j_gene: TRBJ2-7
v_gene: TRBV7-2
d_gene: -
abundance: -
CDR3aa: CASSTQGLATYEQYF

j_gene: TRBJ1-1
v_gene: TRBV6-6
d_gene: -
abundance: few
CDR3aa: CASSDPGRSEAFF

j_gene: TRBJ2-3
v_gene: TRBV12-3/TRBV12-4
d_gene: TRBD2
abundance: -
CDR3aa: CASTPPTGLAGSADTQYF

j_gene: TRBJ2-3
v_gene: TRBV10-3
d_gene: -
abundance: few
CDR3aa: CAISDRHTDTQYF

j_gene: TRBJ2-1
v_gene: TRBV15
d_gene: -
abundance: -
CDR3aa: CATSRRANSYNEQFF

j_gene: TRBJ1-6
v_gene: TRBV12-3/TRBV12-4
d_gene: TRBD1
abundance: few
CDR3aa: CASSMDRGNSPLHF

j_gene: TRBJ2-1
v_gene: TRBV7-9
d_gene: -
abundance: few
CDR3aa: CASSRKDNEQFF

j_gene: TRBJ2-3
v_gene: TRBV4-1
d_gene: -
abundance: many
CDR3aa: CASSQGLGTTDTQYF

j_gene: TRBJ1-5
v_gene: TRBV20-1
d_gene: -
abundance: -
CDR3aa: CSARVGRGWGNQPQHF

j_gene: TRBJ1-6
v_gene: TRBV25-1
d_gene: TRBD1
abundance: -
CDR3aa: CASSESGTVTLHF

j_gene: TRBJ2-3
v_gene: TRBV6-2/TRBV6-3
d_gene: -
abundance: -
CDR3aa: CASRTRAASTDTQYF

j_gene: TRBJ2-7
v_gene: TRBV11-2
d_gene: -
abundance: few
CDR3aa: CASSTAGTPYEQYF

j_gene: TRBJ2-1
v_gene: TRBV20-1
d_gene: TRBD1
abundance: few
CDR3aa: CSAREGQGLDEQFF

j_gene: TRBJ2-1
v_gene: TRBV27
d_gene: -
abundance: -
CDR3aa: CAGSGTGLATYNEQFF

j_gene: TRBJ1-4
v_gene: TRBV27
d_gene: -
abundance: -
CDR3aa: CASSFSPPGEKLFF

j_gene: TRBJ2-1
v_gene: TRBV4-1
d_gene: -
abundance: -
CDR3aa: CASSQVIAGSNHNEQFF

j_gene: TRBJ1-5
v_gene: TRBV6-5
d_gene: -
abundance: -
CDR3aa: CASSYGGNIGQPQHF

j_gene: TRBJ2-5
v_gene: TRBV18
d_gene: -
abundance: -
CDR3aa: CASSPNSAEQYF

j_gene: TRBJ2-5
v_gene: TRBV2
d_gene: -
abundance: -
CDR3aa: CASSARGDRPQETQYF

j_gene: TRBJ2-3
v_gene: TRBV7-3
d_gene: -
abundance: -
CDR3aa: CASSLGLGADTQYF

j_gene: TRBJ2-7
v_gene: TRBV5-1
d_gene: TRBD2
abundance: -
CDR3aa: CASSIGLADEQYF

j_gene: TRBJ2-1
v_gene: TRBV5-5
d_gene: -
abundance: few
CDR3aa: CASSQGLPATRGDNEQFF

j_gene: TRBJ2-1
v_gene: TRBV7-2
d_gene: -
abundance: -
CDR3aa: CASSYGAEQGYNEQFF

j_gene: TRBJ2-5
v_gene: TRBV9
d_gene: -
abundance: -
CDR3aa: CASSGNRAETQYF

j_gene: TRBJ2-1
v_gene: TRBV7-9
d_gene: TRBD2
abundance: many
CDR3aa: CASSSRLAGYNEQFF

j_gene: TRBJ2-3
v_gene: TRBV18
d_gene: -
abundance: -
CDR3aa: CASSPPAGTSTDTQYF

j_gene: TRBJ2-3
v_gene: TRBV9
d_gene: -
abundance: -
CDR3aa: CASQSSEGSSSTDTQYF

j_gene: TRBJ2-7
v_gene: TRBV20-1
d_gene: -
abundance: -
CDR3aa: CSAPWTDSEQYF

j_gene: TRBJ1-1
v_gene: TRBV5-1
d_gene: TRBD1
abundance: -
CDR3aa: CASSSGSAGQGASEAFF